This T cell receptor (beta chain) was sequenced for a study of cytomegalovirus exposure and HLA in healthy donors (TCRdb year 2017). For the wider study: An earlier analysis of about 530 of the donors reported under 300 Gb of sequence data and 100 million to 120 million unique TCR beta sequences obtained from approximately 180 million T cells. An early release that covered approximately 600 HLA-typed donors contained approximately 290 gigabases of sequencing data and 70 million to 100 million unique TCR sequences. Among the 398 genotyped donors, around 79% belonged to the genetic ancestry cluster associated with self-reported Caucasian donors. The study aimed to test whether cataloging public T cell receptors could reveal signatures of past pathogen exposure. Using immunosequencing, the study profiled T cell repertoires from around 670 subjects and related those repertoires to cytomegalovirus serostatus. Along with the approximately 650-subject first cohort, a separate validation cohort of 120 different subjects was used. The study combined high-throughput TCR immunosequencing, statistical association of individual TCRs with disease status, and machine learning to predict cytomegalovirus infection status. To study patterns of TCR occurrence, a later analysis re-analyzed previously published TCR beta repertoires from several hundred donors and added high-resolution HLA genotyping. Rather than using new phenotypic data, the later analysis identified candidate immune exposures from TCR beta sequences and from how often those sequences occurred across donors. An earlier analysis of several hundred of the donors applied high-throughput TCR beta sequencing to assess whether each TCR beta V gene segment acted as functional or pseudogenic. Donor age, sex, ethnicity and CMV serostatus were compiled alongside the repertoire data. A later genetic analysis used genome-wide SNP genotypes for about 55% of the 666 donors, treating that subset as a discovery cohort. All discovery cohort repertoires had been generated on a single sequencing platform. Both class I and class II loci were covered by HLA typing, at four-digit resolution. The number of donors typed differed by locus, with roughly 629-640 for A, B, C, DRB1 and DQB1, 522 for DQA1, 600 to 610 for DPA1, and under 490 for DPB1. Because of strong linkage in the cohort, roughly five DR-DQ haplotypes were treated as single units for association and clustering. Among roughly 400 genotyped donors of the cohort, an average of approximately 220,000 unique TCR beta nucleotide sequences was sequenced per donor, of which approximately 18% were non-productive. Overall study results and their limits: A group of highly shared sequence variants was considered likely to be a technical artifact of the sequencing pipeline. In a later analysis, about 16,000 TCR beta sequences were associated with specific HLA alleles at a false discovery rate of 0.05. Most TCR sequences were seen in very few donors, while some public TCRs were found in many individuals. Cytomegalovirus status was reported to be diagnosed by the classifier with high specificity and sensitivity in both the original and validation cohorts. The study listed 164 TCR beta chains as associated with cytomegalovirus. A few of the identified cytomegalovirus-associated TCR beta chains were confirmed in vitro to be specific for cytomegalovirus antigens. According to a later genetic analysis, donors in an Asian-associated ancestry cluster had fewer N-insertions in productive TCRs than the approximately 630-donor mean. In a later analysis, HLA-associated TCR beta chains showed more clonal expansion and lower generation probabilities than non-associated chains that were equally common. Several of the top co-occurrence clusters appeared to be linked to parvovirus B19, influenza, CMV and Epstein-Barr virus, according to a later analysis. In an earlier analysis of a few hundred of the donors, most TCR beta V segments were observed in productive rearrangements about 87% or about 30% of the time, broadly matching IMGT annotations. Sequencing depth was assumed to be roughly uniform across donors in the presence/absence analyses, though that assumption may not hold. Assigning TCR associations to individual alleles was difficult when HLA alleles, especially DR and DQ, strongly co-occurred. A further reported finding was that TCR beta sequences accurately predicted the HLA-A and HLA-B alleles for most subjects in the first cohort. In a later analysis, the rate of TCR association differed among HLA loci, with DRB1 alleles having the most associated TCRs and HLA-C alleles having the fewest. Immune exposure information for the cohort was limited to CMV serostatus. Because some donors lacked HLA typing at each locus, the association tests relied only on the typed subset. Some IMGT-functional V segments, including TRBV6-2 and TRBV6-3, could not be distinguished by the 87-base-pair reads and were therefore excluded. Correlated functional status among segregating V segments might be attributable to linkage disequilibrium, but an unknown experimental factor could not be ruled out. The authors suggested that the approach could potentially be generalized to other disease states and immunological phenotypes. An association between a missense DCLRE1C variant and V-gene and J-gene trimming of TCR beta chains was found in a later genetic analysis and replicated in an independent cohort. Most CMV-associated TCR beta chains appeared to be HLA-restricted in a later analysis, and the HLA associations seemed to be driven largely by CMV exposure. Some 16 rarely observed V segments, including chromosome 9 orphons, were excluded from the earlier analysis of approximately 500 of the donors because counts were too low. The cohort was sequenced for TCR beta chains only, and without alpha or paired-chain data the features that could be detected were limited.

The protocol used for the library was the immunoSEQ multiplex PCR assay. For the multiplex PCR, a mixture combining 60 forward primers for TCR Vbeta segments and 13 reverse primers for TCR Jbeta segments was used. Amplification of the CDR3 region of rearranged TCR beta genes was performed with a multiplex PCR assay on genomic DNA. Amplified TCR beta libraries were sequenced as 87-base-pair reads on the Illumina HiSeq System. The original methods were these. Across the 640 or so repertoires, a later analysis counted roughly 84 million unique TCR beta chains, some 11 million of which were shared by at least two donors. Raw reads were error-corrected and collapsed into unique sequences with a nearest-neighbor algorithm that merged closely related sequences to remove PCR and sequencing errors. Alignment of CDR3 sequences to IMGT reference sequences was used to assign V, D and J gene segments. For a sequence to be retained, a match of at least six nucleotides to both a V gene segment and a J gene segment was required. A rearrangement counted as productive if the CDR3 had no stop codons and remained in frame with V and J, and every other rearrangement counted as non-productive. Following IMGT convention, CDR3 was defined as the stretch from the second conserved V-encoded cysteine up to the conserved J-encoded phenylalanine. The earlier analysis of about 560 of the donors excluded any sequence lacking an unambiguous match to a single V gene segment. In an earlier analysis of a few hundred of the donors, V segments were called functional above 56.7% productive rearrangements and were called segregating when the between-donor standard deviation exceeded 5%. To diagnose cytomegalovirus status from the catalog of TCR beta chain sequences, a statistical classification framework was built. In a later analysis, V and J genes were assigned by comparing TCR nucleotide sequences against IMGT/GENE-DB human TR gene sequences. Using the TCRdist pipeline, a later analysis assigned CDR3 sequences along with most-parsimonious VDJ recombination scenarios. In a later analysis, each TCR beta chain was defined by its CDR3 amino acid sequence together with its V-gene family, and reads without a unique V-gene family were excluded. In a later analysis, 500 to 650 highly shared, low-generation-probability nucleotide sequences were removed to address suspected cross-contamination and a sequencing artifact. For each public chain, a later analysis derived a clonal expansion index from normalized ranks of inferred template counts within each repertoire. Generation probabilities in a later analysis came from a VDJ recombination model fitted to out-of-frame rearrangements, and those results were checked against IGoR. In a later analysis, hypergeometric tests were used to score TCR-TCR, TCR-HLA and TCR-CMV co-occurrence, with a repertoire-size bias correction applied to TCR pairs. False discovery rates were estimated in a later analysis by permuting HLA or CMV assignments 20 times. A later analysis grouped co-occurring TCRs with DBSCAN, adding TCRdist sequence similarity when clustering within HLA-allele-positive subsets. Co-occurrence clustering excluded repertoires with fewer than 30,000 or more than 120,000 public chains, plus five with anomalous nucleotide sharing. TCRdb carries this immuneACCESS record with in-frame sequences only. Its versions omit some clonotypes, under half of them owing to an unresolved V gene in the studies checked, with the rest unexplained. The V and J calls and clone size come from that table; D and trimming were worked out from the DNA. The sample yields approximately 280,000 clones; about nine tenths were counted once. The ten top clones hold around 3.7% of the sample.

The cohort consisted of approximately 690 healthy bone marrow donors. At the time of sampling, every cohort member was nominally healthy, though immune exposures that went unrecorded were likely present. The donor was CMV seropositive and belonged to the group of more than 250 seropositive cohort members. A peripheral blood sample was provided by each donor, and peripheral blood mononuclear cells were used for TCR beta sequencing. Genomic DNA extraction from the blood cell samples was performed with the Qiagen DNeasy Blood Extraction Kit. Comments on this clone: Its antigen remains undetermined. Qualities for individual bases were not recorded, and no much larger clone is one base off.

CDR1 and CDR2 were assigned from the germline V gene as SGHDT and YYEEEE. The cysteine opens and the phenylalanine closes a CDR3 of 14 amino acids. Only CDR3 DNA is held: 42 bases, read in frame from base 1. Sequencing input: PBMCs. The sequence was obtained from a man aged 40-49 years in good health and CMV-seropositive. The chain employs TRBV5-6 and TRBJ2-5, with 9 bases aligning to TRBD2. Matching the DNA end better, TRBJ2-7 makes the J call doubtful. The base sequence is TGTGCCAGCAGCATCTTAGCGGGAGCGGGCGAGCAGTACTTC. Its translation reads: CASSILAGAGEQYF.